The clone carrying this TCR beta chain is medium-sized within its sample. The antigen is not known. There are 15 residues in the CDR3. The ends lost 5 bases at V and 7 bases at J; junction bases unmatched: 9. CDR1 is SGHDN and CDR2 is FVKESK in the germline V gene. Researchers ran the PCR with 60 Vbeta and 13 Jbeta primers. The data were produced by immunoSEQ multiplex PCR, yet TCRdb's version contains in-frame clones alone and is incomplete. Of approximately 150,000 clones listed, roughly 70% are singletons. The data stem from a study of cytomegalovirus exposure and HLA in healthy donors. Looking at the study overall: Among roughly 180 million T cells, an earlier analysis found about 110 million unique TCR beta sequences. Notes on the study in general: CMV serostatus was the only recorded immune exposure for donors. As a later analysis showed, a missense DCLRE1C variant was linked to trimming of TCR beta V- and J-genes. Compared with the roughly 700-donor mean, an Asian-associated ancestry cluster reportedly had fewer N-insertions, according to a later analysis.

This receptor was identified in a man between 25 and 39 years old in good health and CMV-seropositive. Input material: PBMCs. The V and J genes are TRBV14 and TRBJ2-7, with 12 bases that match TRBD1. DNA for the CDR3: TGTGCCAGCAGCGGGACAGGGGGCGCATGGGGAGAGCAGTACTTC. Its translation is CASSGTGGAWGEQYF.